One and the same sample provided the 7 T cell receptor beta chains below, sequenced in a study of blood T cell repertoires in COVID-19. The assay was immunoSEQ multiplex PCR, and TCRdb's table has in-frame clones only and misses some. The sample consists of some 150,000 clones, approximately 84% of them appearing once. Sequencing input: PBMCs or T cells enriched from blood (not recorded which). The receptors were sampled from a woman under 30 who had been exposed to COVID-19.

The chain recombines TRBV20-1 with TRBJ1-2, with D possibly TRBD1 on 6 matching bases. This CDR3 contains 11 residues. Germline loops: CDR1 DFQATT, CDR2 SNEGSKA (reference sequence). The CDR3 DNA reads TGCAAGGGGGGGACACTTTATGGCTACACCTTC. Protein sequence: CKGGTLYGYTF.

The chain uses TRBV7-9 and TRBJ1-2, with 9 bases identical to TRBD1. The CDR3 covers 14 residues. V shed 7 bases and J 6 bases; nucleotides not matched to a gene: 9. Germline-derived CDR1 and CDR2 are SEHNR and FQNEAQ (reference sequence). The CDR3 nucleotides are TGTGCCAGCACCACCGGTGGGACAGGGAATGGCTACACCTTC. This encodes CASTTGGTGNGYTF.

The genes are TRBV6-6 and TRBJ2-1, with 13 bases fitting TRBD2. The V gene end was trimmed by 5 bases and the J gene end by 1 base; junction bases not matched to a gene: 8. This CDR3 spans 18 amino acids. CDR1 is MNHNY, CDR2 SVGAGI, per germline (reference sequence). CDR3 DNA sequence: TGTGCCAGCAGTCGCGGGACTAGCGGGATCACATCCTACAATGAGCAGTTCTTC. It yields the protein CASSRGTSGITSYNEQFF.

The chain recombines TRBV6-5 with TRBJ1-3, with a tentative D call TRBD1 (6 bases). The V gene lost 0 bases and the J gene lost 0 bases, with 9 bases spanning the gap. The CDR3 has 16 residues. The germline V gene has CDR1 MNHEY and CDR2 SVGAGI. The CDR3, as DNA: TGTGCCAGCAGTTACTCGAGGGGGACCTCTGGAAACACCATATATTTT. Its translation: CASSYSRGTSGNTIYF.

The chain uses TRBV27 and TRBJ2-7; 10 bases are a match to TRBD2. Looked up from germline, CDR1 is MNHEY and CDR2 is SMNVEV (reference sequence). Trimming removed 5 bases from V and 3 bases from J; junction bases left unmatched: 16. The CDR3 is made up of 18 amino acids. This CDR3 is CASSPITSGIRGLYEQYF. CDR3 DNA: TGTGCCAGCAGTCCTATAACTAGCGGGATTCGTGGGCTCTACGAGCAGTACTTC.

The V call is TRBV6-2 or TRBV6-3, the J call TRBJ2-1; 12 nucleotides line up with TRBD2. V trimming: 4 bases; J trimming: 9 bases; junction bases outside the gene matches: 10. The CDR3 is 16 residues long. Germline assignment: CDR1 MNHEY and CDR2 SVGEGT. CDR3 residues: CASSLLRLAGEFEQFF. CDR3 DNA: TGTGCCAGCAGTTTACTTAGACTAGCGGGAGAGTTTGAGCAGTTCTTC.

The chain links TRBV5-4 to TRBJ2-1, with D uncertain. Deletions cut 0 bases from V and 3 bases from J, with 10 bases between. The length of the CDR3 is 15 residues. Germline CDR1 and CDR2: SGHNT and YYREEE (reference sequence). The CDR3 coding sequence is TGTGCCAGCAGCTTGGATGTTCCAAACTACAATGAGCAGTTCTTC. Translating it yields CASSLDVPNYNEQFF.